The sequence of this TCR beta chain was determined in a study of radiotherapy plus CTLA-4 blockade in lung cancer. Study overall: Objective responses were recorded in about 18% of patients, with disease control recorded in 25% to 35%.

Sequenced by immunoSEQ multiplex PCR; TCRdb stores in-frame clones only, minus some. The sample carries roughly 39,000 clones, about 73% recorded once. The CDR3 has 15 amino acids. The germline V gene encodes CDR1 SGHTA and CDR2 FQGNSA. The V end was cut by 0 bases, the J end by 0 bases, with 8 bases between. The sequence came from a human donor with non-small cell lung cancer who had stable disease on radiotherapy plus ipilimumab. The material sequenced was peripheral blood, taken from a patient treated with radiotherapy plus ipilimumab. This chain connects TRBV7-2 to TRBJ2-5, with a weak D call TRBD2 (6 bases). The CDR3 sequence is CASSLAGTDQETQYF. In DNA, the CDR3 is TGTGCCAGCAGCTTAGCCGGGACTGACCAAGAGACCCAGTACTTC.